A single sample gave rise to the 25 T cell receptor beta chains below, sequenced in a study of OX40 agonist ivuxolimab in advanced cancers. This table comes from immunoSEQ multiplex PCR, and its TCRdb copy is limited to in-frame clones, with some not included. The sample yields approximately 58,000 clones, 80% to 85% seen once. This specimen consisted of CD4+ or CD8+ T cells sorted from blood, obtained in a trial of the OX40 agonist ivuxolimab. The origin of the receptors is an adult with an advanced solid tumor such as melanoma, head and neck, liver or kidney cancer.

The chain carries TRBV5-4 and TRBJ2-7; D is perhaps TRBD1 or TRBD2 (5 bases each). This CDR3 comprises 14 residues. Germline lookup yields CDR1 SGHNT and CDR2 YYREEE (reference sequence). Trimming took off 3 bases at V and 6 bases at J, with 16 bases between the two ends. Written as DNA, the CDR3 is TGTGCCAGCAGCTCGGGTAGCGCAGGGTCCGAGCAGTACTTC. As protein: CASSSGSAGSEQYF.

The chain uses TRBV9 and TRBJ2-3; TRBD2 matches 11 bases. Germline-derived CDR1 and CDR2 are SGDLS and YYNGEE. CDR3 size: 15 residues. Losses at the gene ends were 2 bases for V and 3 bases for J; bases not matched to a gene: 2. CDR3 amino acids: CASSVGTSGTDTQYF. CDR3 nucleotides: TGTGCCAGCAGCGTCGGGACTAGCGGTACAGATACGCAGTATTTT.

The V call is TRBV23-1, the J call TRBJ2-2; D is undetermined. TRBV23-1 is placed among ORFs of uncertain function. The CDR3 is 16 residues long. Trimming removed 1 base at V and 0 bases at J, with 9 bases between. The CDR3 protein is CASSQWQHPNTGELFF. Written as DNA, the CDR3 is TGCGCCAGCAGTCAATGGCAGCACCCGAACACCGGGGAGCTGTTTTTT.

The rearrangement uses TRBV5-1 and TRBJ1-1; 8 bases match TRBD1. This CDR3 is built from 17 residues. J was trimmed by 0 bases and V by 3 bases; bases with no gene match: 10. CDR1 is SGHRS, CDR2 YFSETQ, per germline. CDR3 sequence (DNA): TGCGCCAGCAGCTATGAGGACAGGGACCCCATGAACACTGAAGCTTTCTTT. Protein product: CASSYEDRDPMNTEAFF.

The chain joins TRBV19 to TRBJ2-7, with a weak D call TRBD2 (5 bases). CDR3 length: 15 residues. Per germline, CDR1 LNHDA and CDR2 SQIVND (reference sequence). Between the trimmed V and J ends, which lost 5 bases and 3 bases, there was a span of 17 bases. For the CDR3, the DNA is TGTGCCAGTAGTCCCTCGGGATCCACCCTCTACGAGCAGTACTTC. Protein: CASSPSGSTLYEQYF.

This clone appeared once. The V and J genes are TRBV28 and TRBJ1-2, with D unclear. Germline CDR1 and CDR2: MDHEN and SYDVKM. Trimming removed 2 bases from V and 4 bases from J, with 14 bases in between. The CDR3 length is 15 residues. CDR3 amino acids: CASSLTSDLIYGYTF. The CDR3 DNA reads as TGTGCCAGCAGTTTAACGTCAGACCTGATCTATGGCTACACCTTC.

This chain links TRBV11-3 with TRBJ2-3; D gene unclear. The germline gives CDR1 SGHNT, CDR2 YENEEA. V was clipped by 5 bases and J by 5 bases, with 5 bases between them. The CDR3 is 11 residues long. CDR3 DNA: TGTGCCAGCAGCCTCCGAGATACGCAGTATTTT. Protein: CASSLRDTQYF.

The V gene is TRBV18, the J gene TRBJ2-1; D gene ambiguous. The germline gives CDR1 KGHSH, CDR2 LQKENI. This CDR3 has 15 amino acids. V lost 2 bases and J lost 7, with 15 bases in between. The CDR3 loop is CASSPAMMGGNEQFF. The CDR3 DNA is TGTGCCAGCTCACCAGCAATGATGGGTGGGAATGAGCAGTTCTTC.

This clone was seen a few times. The J gene is TRBJ2-1, the V gene TRBV5-1; 7 bases fit TRBD2. Germline values: CDR1 SGHRS, CDR2 YFSETQ. V was pared by 1 base and J by 7 bases, with 11 bases of the junction left unmatched. This CDR3 has 16 residues. The CDR3, as DNA: TGCGCCAGCAGCTTGCCTCTAGCGGCGGTTCGGAATGAGCAGTTCTTC. This gives the protein CASSLPLAAVRNEQFF.

CDR3 nucleotide sequence: TGTGCCAGCAGCGTTACCGGGACAGGGGAAGAAAAACTGTTTTTT. It translates to CASSVTGTGEEKLFF. The rearrangement links TRBV5-5 to TRBJ1-4, with 10 bases matching TRBD1. Germline-derived CDR1 and CDR2 are SGHKS and YYEKEE (reference sequence). V was pared by 4 bases and J by 8 bases, with 8 bases of the junction left unmatched. The CDR3 extends over 15 amino acids.

This clone is categorized as medium-sized (0.01 to 0.1%). This chain joins TRBV6-5 and TRBJ2-7; D tentatively fits TRBD1 or TRBD2 (5 bases each). Germline CDR1 is MNHEY and CDR2 is SVGAGI. The V and J ends lost 0 bases and 4 bases respectively, with 13 bases between them. The CDR3 length is 15 residues. The CDR3 bases are TGTGCCAGCAGTTACTCGAGTACGAGGGGATACGAGCAGTACTTC. The encoded protein is CASSYSSTRGYEQYF.

The rearrangement links TRBV6-5 to TRBJ1-1; the match to TRBD1 covers 9 bases. J lost 5 bases, V lost 6 bases, and 7 bases had no gene match. This CDR3 contains 14 residues. The germline V gene encodes CDR1 MNHEY and CDR2 SVGAGI. The CDR3 is CASRTGQGLTEAFF. CDR3 in DNA: TGTGCCAGCAGGACGGGACAGGGATTAACTGAAGCTTTCTTT.

This chain connects TRBV15 to TRBJ1-1; D is perhaps TRBD1 (5 bases). Trimming removed 3 bases at V and 1 base at J, with 6 bases between. This CDR3 has 13 amino acids. CDR1 is LNHNV, CDR2 YYDKDF, per germline (reference sequence). The CDR3 DNA follows: TGTGCCACCAGCAGGACAGAGAACACTGAAGCTTTCTTT. It specifies CATSRTENTEAFF.

The J gene is TRBJ1-5, the V gene TRBV5-4, with D possibly being TRBD1 (5 bases). The CDR3 extends over 15 amino acids. Germline values: CDR1 SGHNT, CDR2 YYREEE (reference sequence). V dropped 4 bases and J dropped 4 bases, with 15 bases sitting between them. CDR3 loop: CASSLDLGTNQPQHF. The DNA for the CDR3 is TGTGCCAGCAGCCTCGATCTTGGGACTAATCAGCCCCAGCATTTT.

In its sample, this clone was seen many times. The chain joins TRBV30 to TRBJ1-2; the match to TRBD1 covers 10 bases. With 3 bases clipped from V and 6 bases from J, the junction kept 10 bases outside the gene matches. The CDR3 runs to 15 residues. Germline loops: CDR1 GTSNPN, CDR2 SVGIG (reference sequence). DNA of the CDR3: TGTGCCTGGAGCGCTACGCGTGGGACAGGGGATGGCTACACCTTC. Protein sequence: CAWSATRGTGDGYTF. Full variable domain (remainder filled in from reference TRBV30 and TRBJ1-2): SQTIHQWPATLVQPVGSPLSLECTVEGTSNPNLYWYRQAAGRGLQLLFYSVGIGQISSEVPQNLSASRPQDRQFILSSKKLLLSDSGFYLCAWSATRGTGDGYTFGSGTRLTVV.

Judged by abundance, this clone is medium-sized. The chain's CDR3 is CASSYGTGAYEQYF. CDR3 DNA: TGTGCCAGCAGTTACGGCACAGGGGCCTACGAGCAGTACTTC. This chain uses TRBV6-5 with TRBJ2-7, with 7 bases aligning to TRBD1. The CDR3 sequence is 14 residues long. V dropped 2 bases and J dropped 2; count of bases not matched to a gene: 3. Germline-derived CDR1 and CDR2 are MNHEY and SVGAGI.

The CDR3 loop is CSVEALAGYEQYF. The DNA for the CDR3 is TGCAGCGTTGAAGCCCTAGCGGGCTACGAGCAGTACTTC. The chain combines TRBV29-1 with TRBJ2-7; 8 bases match TRBD2. The germline V gene encodes CDR1 SQVTM and CDR2 ANQGSEA. Trimming took 1 base from V and 3 from J; bases not matched to a gene: 2. CDR3 size: 13 residues.

This chain uses TRBV18 with TRBJ2-7; 10 bases line up with TRBD1. The CDR3 has 17 amino acids. Germline assignment: CDR1 KGHSH and CDR2 LQKENI. With 6 bases clipped from V and 4 bases from J, the junction kept 15 bases outside the gene matches. CDR3 loop: CASSPGTGVARRYEQYF. The CDR3 DNA reads as TGTGCCAGCTCTCCTGGGACAGGGGTAGCTAGGAGGTACGAGCAGTACTTC.

CDR3 loop: CASSLFRAGGGEQYF. CDR3 DNA: TGTGCCAGCAGTTTATTTCGCGCAGGTGGCGGCGAGCAGTACTTC. The V gene is TRBV28, the J gene TRBJ2-7; D gene ambiguous. Germline CDR1 is MDHEN and CDR2 is SYDVKM. The CDR3 spans 15 residues. V lost 1 base and J lost 6, with 16 bases in between.

The chain joins TRBV19 to TRBJ2-1, with 9 bases aligning to TRBD2. The germline gives CDR1 LNHDA, CDR2 SQIVND (reference sequence). With 3 bases clipped from V and 9 bases from J, the junction kept 6 bases outside the gene matches. This CDR3 contains 14 residues. CDR3 in amino acids: CASSISSGEGEQFF. Here the CDR3 DNA reads TGTGCCAGTAGTATCTCTAGCGGGGAGGGTGAGCAGTTCTTC.

V gene TRBV6-1 combines with J gene TRBJ2-7; a weak D match, TRBD1 (6 bases). Germline CDR1 reads MNHNS; CDR2 reads SASEGT. The CDR3 has 13 amino acids. V was shortened by 7 bases and J by 0 bases, with 10 bases between the two germline ends. The CDR3, as DNA: TGTGCCAGCACGGGACATAACTCCTACGAGCAGTACTTC. Translating gives CASTGHNSYEQYF.

The chain carries TRBV25-1 and TRBJ2-2; 9 positions agree with TRBD1. The ends lost 4 bases at V and 6 bases at J; junction bases unmatched: 6. This CDR3 comprises 15 residues. Germline V CDR1 and CDR2: MGHDK, SYGVNS. The CDR3 reads CASSGGQGWSGELFF. CDR3 bases: TGTGCCAGCAGTGGGGGACAGGGTTGGTCCGGGGAGCTGTTTTTT.

The V and J genes are TRBV28 and TRBJ2-7; D possibly corresponds to TRBD2 (6 bases). This CDR3 has 14 amino acids. The germline V gene has CDR1 MDHEN and CDR2 SYDVKM. The V end was cut by 2 bases, the J end by 1 base, with 9 bases between. The CDR3 region is CASSLAGSSYEQYF. The CDR3 DNA sequence: TGTGCCAGCAGTTTAGCCGGGAGTTCCTACGAGCAGTACTTC.

This clone was observed a single time. The V call is TRBV5-1, the J call TRBJ2-2; TRBD2 matches at 15 bases. J was trimmed by 6 bases and V by 6 bases; bases with no gene match: 3. The CDR3 totals 15 residues. The germline CDR1 and CDR2 sequences are SGHRS and YFSETQ. The CDR3 spells CASTGLAGGPGELFF. CDR3 DNA sequence: TGCGCCAGCACCGGACTAGCGGGAGGGCCCGGGGAGCTGTTTTTT.

V gene TRBV5-1 combines with J gene TRBJ2-3; D assignment may be TRBD1 or TRBD2 (5 bases each). This CDR3 region has 13 residues. In germline, CDR1 is SGHRS, CDR2 YFSETQ. V lost 0 bases to trimming and J lost 6 bases, with 8 bases between them. CDR3 region: CASSLAEGDTQYF. The DNA for the CDR3 is TGCGCCAGCAGCTTGGCCGAGGGGGATACGCAGTATTTT.